Below, 17 T cell receptor beta chains from the same sample are listed, as sequenced in a study of molecular identifiers for immune sequencing clone quantification. TCRdb re-derived calls from the PCR reads in MiXCR, one entry per CDR3 protein. This table holds some 41,000 distinct CDR3 sequences, about 24% found once. Specimen: naive CD8+ T cells from blood, with Jurkat cell RNA spiked in. Subset noted: FACS-sorted CD8+CD4-CCR7+CD45RA+ naive T cells. Receptors were obtained from a human donor in good health. Some libraries in this study had Jurkat cell RNA spiked in.

This clonotype was seen a few times. This chain links TRBV28 with TRBJ1-2; 8 positions agree with TRBD1. The CDR3 loop spans 14 amino acids. The V gene's germline CDR1 is MDHEN and CDR2 SYDVKM. V dropped 3 bases and J dropped 4; count of bases not matched to a gene: 4. The CDR3 sequence is CASSFRGLLYGYTF. CDR3 nucleotide sequence: TGTGCCAGCAGTTTCAGGGGGCTACTCTATGGCTACACCTTC.

The sample holds many counts of this clonotype. V gene TRBV7-2 combines with J gene TRBJ2-7; D gene uncertain. Trimming cost V 5 bases and J 1 base, with 12 bases left between them. The CDR3 totals 14 residues. CDR1 and CDR2 (germline): SGHTA, FQGNSA. The CDR3 DNA follows: TGTGCCAGCAGCCCTCAAGATACTTCCTACGAGCAGTACTTC. Amino acids: CASSPQDTSYEQYF.

In the case of this clonotype: This sequence may be a read error, since a much larger clone differs from it by one base. The chain links TRBV3-1 to TRBJ1-2; D is possibly TRBD1 (6 bases). This CDR3 has 15 amino acids. Germline CDR1 is LGHDT and CDR2 is YNNKEL (reference sequence). CDR3 nucleotide sequence: TGTGCCAGCAGCCAAGAGCCCCAGGGGCACTATGGCTGCACCTTC. This codes for CASSQEPQGHYGCTF.

Worth noting for this clonotype: A much larger clone sits a single nucleotide away, making a read error possible. The rearrangement links TRBV7-6 to TRBJ2-7; D gene ambiguous. Germline V gene sequence: CDR1 SGHVS, CDR2 FNYEAQ. CDR3 length: 15 residues. The CDR3 nucleotides are TGTGCCAGCAACTTAGCTGTGGGTACCGTGGGCGAGCAGTACTTC. This codes for CASNLAVGTVGEQYF. Filled out from reference TRBV7-6 and TRBJ2-7, the complete variable domain reads GAGVSQSPRYKVTKRGQDVALRCDPISGHVSLYWYRQALGQGPEFLTYFNYEAQQDKSGLPNDRFSAERPEGSISTLTIQRTEQRDSAMYRCASNLAVGTVGEQYFGPGTRLTVT.

The chain joins TRBV7-2 to TRBJ2-3; tentatively, D is TRBD2 (7 bases). Germline values: CDR1 SGHTA, CDR2 FQGNSA. V dropped 4 bases and J dropped 1 base, with 12 bases sitting between them. CDR3 size: 15 residues. The CDR3 sequence: CASSSGAGGTDTQYF. The DNA of the CDR3 is TGTGCCAGCAGCTCGGGGGCGGGGGGCACAGATACGCAGTATTTT. Using reference TRBV7-2 and TRBJ2-3 for the parts outside the CDR3, the full variable domain is GAGVSQSPSNKVTEKGKDVELRCDPISGHTALYWYRQSLGQGLEFLIYFQGNSAPDKSGLPSDRFSAERTGGSVSTLTIQRTQQEDSAVYLCASSSGAGGTDTQYFGPGTRLTVL.

There are many counts of this clonotype. The V call is TRBV4-3, the J call TRBJ2-3, with 12 bases aligning to TRBD2. Per germline, CDR1 LGHNA and CDR2 YSLEER. The length of the CDR3 is 20 residues. The trim removed 3 bases at V and 0 bases at J, leaving 13 bases unmatched. The CDR3 coding sequence is TGCGCCAGCAGCCATCACATTAGGACTAGCGGGGTACCTAGCACAGATACGCAGTATTTT. Translating gives CASSHHIRTSGVPSTDTQYF.

This clonotype has a count of ten or more. The chain carries TRBV25-1 and TRBJ2-2, with 7 bases that match TRBD2. Germline assignment: CDR1 MGHDK and CDR2 SYGVNS. V lost 8 bases, J lost 6 bases, and 0 bases stayed unmatched. The CDR3 runs to 11 residues. The CDR3 loop reads CASGGAGELFF. In DNA, the CDR3 is TGTGCCAGCGGGGGGGCCGGGGAGCTGTTTTTT. The variable domain in full, with the rest retrieved from reference TRBV25-1 and TRBJ2-2, is EADIYQTPRYLVIGTGKKITLECSQTMGHDKMYWYQQDPGMELHLIHYSYGVNSTEKGDLSSESTVSRIRTEHFPLTLESARPSHTSQYLCASGGAGELFFGEGSRLTVL.

Ten or more counts support this clonotype. The chain links TRBV9 to TRBJ2-1; D is ambiguous. This CDR3 has 12 amino acids. V dropped 3 bases and J dropped 9 bases, with 10 bases sitting between them. The germline V gene encodes CDR1 SGDLS and CDR2 YYNGEE. The CDR3 loop is CASSAEPSEQFF. The CDR3 DNA reads TGTGCCAGCAGCGCCGAGCCCAGTGAGCAGTTCTTC.

This clonotype was recorded many times. This chain joins TRBV7-9 and TRBJ2-2, with D perhaps matching TRBD2 (6 bases). The length of the CDR3 is 13 residues. V was shortened by 7 bases and J by 4 bases, with 10 bases between the two germline ends. Germline assignment: CDR1 SEHNR and CDR2 FQNEAQ (reference sequence). In nucleotides, the CDR3 is TGTGCCAGCAAAGGGACTCCCACCGGGGAGCTGTTTTTT. This encodes CASKGTPTGELFF.

The gene calls are TRBV6-5 and TRBJ2-5; tentative D call: TRBD1 (6 bases). Trimming removed 1 base from V and 4 bases from J, with 10 bases in between. The CDR3 covers 14 residues. Germline-derived CDR1 and CDR2 are MNHEY and SVGAGI. Here the CDR3 reads CASSYLQGPETQYF. The CDR3 bases are TGTGCCAGCAGTTACTTGCAGGGGCCAGAGACCCAGTACTTC.

This clonotype was detected ten times or more. This rearrangement joins TRBV4-3 to TRBJ1-1; D perhaps matches TRBD1 (5 bases). Germline values: CDR1 LGHNA, CDR2 YSLEER. Trimming cost V 0 bases and J 1 base, with 12 bases left between them. CDR3 size: 16 residues. This CDR3 reads CASSQEPWGANTEAFF. CDR3 DNA sequence: TGCGCCAGCAGCCAAGAACCCTGGGGCGCGAACACTGAAGCTTTCTTT.

This clonotype was detected ten times or more. The CDR3 protein is CASSLGQFQETQYF. CDR3 bases: TGTGCCAGCAGTTTAGGGCAGTTCCAAGAGACCCAGTACTTC. This chain links TRBV28 with TRBJ2-5; D unresolved. V lost 2 bases and J 1 base, leaving 8 bases between the germline ends. Germline lookup yields CDR1 MDHEN and CDR2 SYDVKM. CDR3 length: 14 residues.

This sequence joins TRBV11-3 and TRBJ2-3; 11 bases match TRBD1. The end of the DNA aligns better with TRBJ1-5, so the J call may be wrong. The CDR3 contains 16 residues. Germline CDR1 SGHNT, CDR2 YENEEA. The CDR3 protein is CASSGRTGGVTDTQHF. CDR3 sequence (DNA): TGTGCCAGCAGCGGACGGACAGGGGGCGTGACGGATACGCAGCATTTT.

This clonotype showed up many times. V and J are TRBV4-3 and TRBJ2-7, with D tentatively TRBD2 (6 bases). The germline V gene encodes CDR1 LGHNA and CDR2 YSLEER. This CDR3 is 18 amino acids long. Trimming stripped 0 bases from V and 0 bases from J, with 18 bases between. The CDR3 nucleotides read TGCGCCAGCAGCCAAGATTCGGTCGGGACTTCTTACTCCTACGAGCAGTACTTC. Protein: CASSQDSVGTSYSYEQYF.

There are many counts of this clonotype. The rearrangement joins TRBV6-2 or TRBV6-3 to TRBJ2-3, with 7 bases lining up with TRBD2. The V gene's germline CDR1 is MNHEY and CDR2 SVGEGT. The ends lost 5 bases at V and 6 bases at J; junction bases unmatched: 8. The CDR3 covers 14 residues. The CDR3 reads CASSRGLGADTQYF. The CDR3 nucleotides read TGTGCCAGCAGTCGAGGACTAGGGGCCGATACGCAGTATTTT.

This clonotype was picked up many times. The V gene is TRBV7-2, the J gene TRBJ2-1; D not resolved. CDR1 is SGHTA, CDR2 FQGNSA, per germline. The CDR3 is 14 amino acids. V gave up 1 base and J gave up 8 bases, with 12 bases separating them. In DNA form, the CDR3 reads TGTGCCAGCAGCTTAGTGGATAGCTTAGATGAGCAGTTCTTC. This sequence encodes CASSLVDSLDEQFF.

This clonotype was seen many times. An end of the junction differs from the germline gene, which may be a read error. The chain couples TRBV7-9 to TRBJ2-7, with D unresolved. CDR3 length: 13 amino acids. CDR1 and CDR2 from the germline V gene are SEHNR and FQNEAQ (reference sequence). The CDR3 here is CASSSPGLIGRHF. CDR3 bases: TGTGCCAGCAGCAGCCCGGGTCTTATTGGCAGGCACTTC. Drawing the rest from reference TRBV7-9 and TRBJ2-7, the complete variable domain is DTGVSQNPRHKITKRGQNVTFRCDPISEHNRLYWYRQTLGQGPEFLTYFQNEAQLEKSRLLSDRFSAERPKGSFSTLEIQRTEQGDSAMYLCASSSPGLIGRHFGPGTRLTVT.